A single sample gave rise to the 28 T cell receptor beta chains below, sequenced in a study of liver allograft versus peripheral blood T cells. Turning to the study itself: Transplanted-liver and recipient peripheral blood T cell receptor repertoires were compared.

TCRdb reanalysed the reads using MiXCR and keeps one entry per CDR3 protein. The table lists about 13,000 distinct CDR3 sequences, over 15% of them singletons. The receptors originated from a human patient who had a liver transplant. Some T cells may be the graft donor's.

This clonotype is judged medium-sized (0.01 to 0.1%). This rearrangement joins TRBV6-2 or TRBV6-3 to TRBJ2-5; the match to TRBD1 covers 11 bases. V gave up 6 bases and J gave up 5 bases; unmatched junction bases: 5. Germline assignment: CDR1 MNHEY and CDR2 SVGEGT. This CDR3 has 14 amino acids. CDR3 in DNA: TGTGCCAGCAGCAAGGACAGGGGGCAGGAGACCCAGTACTTC. It specifies CASSKDRGQETQYF.

The chain has TRBV19 and TRBJ1-1, with TRBD1 matching 7 bases. CDR1 and CDR2 (germline): LNHDA, SQIVND (reference sequence). The CDR3 has 14 amino acids. J gave up 8 bases and V 3 bases, and 9 bases lay outside the gene matches. CDR3 DNA sequence: TGTGCCAGTAGTATTGACAGGGACCAGGCCGAAGCTTTCTTT. Protein: CASSIDRDQAEAFF.

This clonotype was found a few times. The V and J genes are TRBV12-3 or TRBV12-4 and TRBJ1-1; the D is unclear. Trimming shortened V by 6 bases and J by 4 bases, and 12 bases separated the two germline ends. The CDR3 sequence is 13 residues long. In DNA, the CDR3 is TGTGCCAGCAGCTCGAGGGAGGGCACTGAAGCTTTCTTT. It specifies CASSSREGTEAFF.

The CDR3 reads CAWSVQSGSEKLFF. Here the CDR3 DNA reads TGTGCCTGGAGTGTACAGAGCGGCTCTGAAAAACTGTTTTTT. The rearrangement joins TRBV30 to TRBJ1-4; D unclear. The V end lost 0 bases, the J end lost 7 bases, and 12 bases lay between the germline ends. The V gene's germline CDR1 is GTSNPN and CDR2 SVGIG (reference sequence). CDR3 length equals 14 residues.

About this clonotype: This could be a read error, since a much larger clone is one nucleotide away. This chain connects TRBV6-5 to TRBJ2-1; 7 bases map to TRBD2. V lost 2 bases, J lost 13 bases, and 11 bases stayed unmatched. This CDR3 comprises 14 residues. Germline CDR1 is MNHEY and CDR2 is SVGAGI. As DNA, the CDR3 is TGTGCCAGCAGTTACGGGGAGGGAAGAGAGACCCAGTTCTTC. Protein: CASSYGEGRETQFF.

This clonotype was seen at least ten times. The chain recombines TRBV27 with TRBJ1-1, with D maybe TRBD1 (5 bases). V lost 4 bases and J lost 1, with 19 bases in between. The CDR3 consists of 17 residues. The germline V gene has CDR1 MNHEY and CDR2 SMNVEV (reference sequence). The CDR3 loop is CASSYRAPGVGNTEAFF. For the CDR3, the DNA is TGTGCCAGCAGTTACCGCGCTCCGGGGGTTGGGAACACTGAAGCTTTCTTT.

The chain couples TRBV6-1 to TRBJ1-2; TRBD1 might be the D (5 bases). CDR3 size: 15 residues. The germline gives CDR1 MNHNS, CDR2 SASEGT. V was trimmed by 4 bases and J by 0 bases, leaving 12 bases between them. The CDR3 bases are TGTGCCAGCAGTGCGTGGGACCCAGCTAACTATGGCTACACCTTC. Encoded protein: CASSAWDPANYGYTF.

The CDR3 sequence: CASSLTGEANYGYTF. The CDR3 DNA reads TGTGCCAGCAGCTTAACAGGGGAAGCTAACTATGGCTACACCTTC. The chain combines TRBV7-3 with TRBJ1-2, with a possible D match to TRBD1 (5 bases). CDR3 length: 15 amino acids. The V gene lost 0 bases and the J gene lost 0 bases, with 8 bases spanning the gap. Germline V gene data show CDR1 as SGHTA and CDR2 as FQGTGA.

This clonotype appeared a few times. This chain connects TRBV19 to TRBJ1-5; 8 bases align to TRBD1. After removal of 7 bases from V and 2 bases from J, the junction contained 4 bases not matched to a gene. The CDR3 runs to 14 residues. The germline CDR1 and CDR2 sequences are LNHDA and SQIVND (reference sequence). The DNA for the CDR3 is TGTGCCAGTACTGACAGGGGTGGCAATCAGCCCCAGCATTTT. Translated, it gives CASTDRGGNQPQHF. Full variable domain (outside the CDR3, taken from reference TRBV19 and TRBJ1-5): DGGITQSPKYLFRKEGQNVTLSCEQNLNHDAMYWYRQDPGQGLRLIYYSQIVNDFQKGDIAEGYSVSREKKESFPLTVTSAQKNPTAFYLCASTDRGGNQPQHFGDGTRLSIL.

This clonotype is medium-sized in the sample. The chain couples TRBV27 to TRBJ2-1, with TRBD1 identical over 9 bases. CDR1 MNHEY and CDR2 SMNVEV come from the germline V gene (reference sequence). The J segment lost 12 bases and the V segment lost 4 bases, leaving 7 bases of the junction unmatched. The CDR3 has 13 residues. CDR3 in DNA: TGTGCCAGCAGTTGGGGACAGGGAGCTTCGCAGTTCTTC. Residues: CASSWGQGASQFF.

This clonotype is deemed medium-sized. The CDR3: CASSFGTSGRGGQETQYF. CDR3 nucleotide sequence: TGTGCCAGCAGCTTTGGGACTAGCGGGAGGGGGGGACAAGAGACCCAGTACTTC. The chain couples TRBV5-6 to TRBJ2-5, with 16 nucleotides matching TRBD2. The CDR3 has 18 amino acids. The V segment lost 2 bases and the J segment 2 bases; nucleotides outside the gene matches: 6. The germline V gene has CDR1 SGHDT and CDR2 YYEEEE.

By sample share, this clonotype is medium-sized. The V and J genes are TRBV19 and TRBJ1-1; D remains ambiguous. The CDR3 has 15 amino acids. Trimming stripped 4 bases from V and 3 bases from J, with 15 bases between. The V gene's germline CDR1 is LNHDA and CDR2 SQIVND (reference sequence). The CDR3 nucleotides are TGTGCCAGTAGTAATAGGCAGGCTGGGGACACTGAAGCTTTCTTT. This encodes CASSNRQAGDTEAFF.

This sequence joins TRBV12-3 or TRBV12-4 and TRBJ1-5; 10 nucleotides line up with TRBD1. V dropped 5 bases and J dropped 0; count of bases not matched to a gene: 4. This CDR3 is built from 16 residues. CDR3 DNA sequence: TGTGCCAGCAGTGCCGGGACAGGGGTTAGCAATCAGCCCCAGCATTTT. This gives the protein CASSAGTGVSNQPQHF.

This clonotype is medium-sized (0.01 to 0.1%) within its sample. The chain uses TRBV18 and TRBJ1-1, with TRBD1 as a possible D gene (6 bases). The CDR3 length is 15 residues. In germline, CDR1 is KGHSH, CDR2 LQKENI. V was trimmed by 3 bases and J by 1 base, leaving 12 bases between them. The CDR3 spells CASSPQGPGNTEAFF. The CDR3 DNA is TGTGCCAGCTCACCTCAGGGGCCCGGGAACACTGAAGCTTTCTTT.

This clonotype was found once. Since a much larger clone is just one base distant, this may be a read error. The chain is built from TRBV7-2 and TRBJ2-1; perhaps TRBD2 as D (5 bases). CDR1 SGHTA and CDR2 FQGNSA come from the germline V gene. The CDR3 has 12 amino acids. V shed 7 bases and J shed 10 bases, with 14 bases lying between them. CDR3 coding DNA: TGTGCCAGCAACTATCGGTGGGAGGAGCAGTTCTTC. Protein: CASNYRWEEQFF.

With regard to this clonotype: This clone may be a read error of a much larger clone one base away. This CDR3 reads CASSYSQTSDRSHEQYF. The CDR3 coding sequence is TGTGCCAGCAGTTACTCGCAGACTAGCGACCGTTCCCACGAGCAGTACTTC. V and J are TRBV6-2 or TRBV6-3 and TRBJ2-7, with TRBD2 identical over 8 bases. Looked up from germline, CDR1 is MNHEY and CDR2 is SVGEGT. The CDR3 spans 17 residues. V trimming: 0 bases; J trimming: 5 bases; junction bases outside the gene matches: 12.

This clonotype was counted a few times. The V gene is TRBV20-1, the J gene TRBJ1-5; 7 bases match TRBD1. CDR1 is DFQATT and CDR2 is SNEGSKA in the germline V gene (reference sequence). V was pared by 1 base and J by 7 bases, with 10 bases of the junction left unmatched. CDR3 size: 15 residues. The CDR3 sequence is CSARVGDRIPQPQHF. DNA of the CDR3: TGCAGTGCTAGAGTGGGGGACAGAATACCGCAGCCCCAGCATTTT.

This clonotype occurred many times. The chain recombines TRBV12-3 or TRBV12-4 with TRBJ1-2; D might be TRBD1 (6 bases). The V gene lost 2 bases and the J gene lost 5 bases, with 12 bases spanning the gap. This CDR3 has 14 residues. The DNA of the CDR3 is TGTGCCAGCAGTTTATTGGGGGGCCGGTATGGCTACACCTTC. Encoded protein: CASSLLGGRYGYTF.

This clonotype was detected a few times. The chain has TRBV28 and TRBJ2-1; D is unresolved. V was trimmed by 3 bases and J by 2 bases, leaving 17 bases between them. From germline, CDR1 is MDHEN and CDR2 SYDVKM. The length of the CDR3 is 17 residues. The CDR3 spells CASSFALGRSTYNEQFF. The CDR3 coding sequence is TGTGCCAGCAGTTTTGCCCTAGGTCGGTCGACCTACAATGAGCAGTTCTTC.

The chain employs TRBV5-5 and TRBJ1-5; D unclear. The V gene's germline CDR1 is SGHKS and CDR2 YYEKEE (reference sequence). The CDR3 consists of 13 residues. Trimming cost V 3 bases and J 2 bases, with 6 bases left between them. Written as DNA, the CDR3 is TGTGCCAGCAGCTCCCGAGGCAATCAGCCCCAGCATTTT. Encoded protein: CASSSRGNQPQHF.

The chain combines TRBV5-5 with TRBJ1-4, with D unclear. The germline gives CDR1 SGHKS, CDR2 YYEKEE (reference sequence). CDR3 size: 13 residues. V was cut by 5 bases and J by 11 bases, with 16 bases left in between. CDR3 loop: CASSLSAEEKLFF. The CDR3, as DNA: TGTGCCAGCAGTCTTAGCGCCGAGGAGAAACTGTTTTTT.

This clonotype occurred many times. V usage is TRBV6-6 and J usage is TRBJ1-1; 9 nucleotides match TRBD1. This CDR3 contains 15 residues. V gave up 0 bases and J gave up 4 bases; unmatched junction bases: 3. From germline, CDR1 is MNHNY and CDR2 SVGAGI (reference sequence). The CDR3 loop is CASSYSQGAGTEAFF. CDR3 bases: TGTGCCAGCAGTTACTCACAGGGGGCAGGCACTGAAGCTTTCTTT.

The sample holds a few counts of this clonotype. This sequence joins TRBV28 and TRBJ2-1; 11 bases line up with TRBD1. V shed 4 bases, J shed 10 bases, and the junction held 6 bases outside the gene matches. The CDR3 is made up of 14 amino acids. Germline V CDR1 and CDR2: MDHEN, SYDVKM. The CDR3 reads CASSWGTGGLEQFF. The CDR3 bases are TGTGCCAGCAGTTGGGGGACAGGGGGTTTGGAGCAGTTCTTC.

This clonotype is termed medium-sized (0.01 to 0.1%). V is TRBV7-2 and J is TRBJ1-1; D is unresolved. V lost 3 bases and J 3 bases, leaving 8 bases between the germline ends. In germline, CDR1 is SGHTA, CDR2 FQGNSA. This CDR3 comprises 13 residues. The CDR3 sequence is CASSLIRDTEAFF. The CDR3 DNA reads as TGTGCCAGCAGCTTGATACGTGACACTGAAGCTTTCTTT. Variable domain in full (rest from reference TRBV7-2 and TRBJ1-1): GAGVSQSPSNKVTEKGKDVELRCDPISGHTALYWYRQSLGQGLEFLIYFQGNSAPDKSGLPSDRFSAERTGGSVSTLTIQRTQQEDSAVYLCASSLIRDTEAFFGQGTRLTVV.

This clonotype occurred a few times. A junction end diverges from the germline sequence, so it may reflect a read error. The V and J genes are TRBV12-3 or TRBV12-4 and TRBJ1-2, with D maybe TRBD1 (6 bases). CDR3 size: 11 residues. In DNA form, the CDR3 reads TGTGCCAGCAGTTTATCGTCCTGGACAGCCTTC. The encoded protein is CASSLSSWTAF.

Ten or more counts support this clonotype. This chain connects TRBV10-3 to TRBJ2-2; D remains ambiguous. Germline lookup yields CDR1 ENHRY and CDR2 SYGVKD. The CDR3 is made up of 15 amino acids. V shed 6 bases and J shed 4 bases, with 15 bases lying between them. CDR3: CAIRGTGPATGELFF. Here the CDR3 DNA reads TGTGCCATCAGAGGAACGGGCCCAGCCACCGGGGAGCTGTTTTTT.

By frequency in the sample, this clonotype is medium-sized. The rearrangement joins TRBV18 to TRBJ2-7; D remains unclear. The CDR3 spans 12 residues. Trimming left V 2 bases short and J 7 bases short, with 9 bases between. In germline, CDR1 is KGHSH, CDR2 LQKENI. The CDR3 nucleotides read TGTGCCAGCTCACCATCGACGAGGGAGCAGTACTTC. Encoded protein: CASSPSTREQYF.

V is TRBV27 and J is TRBJ2-1, with D perhaps TRBD2 (6 bases). The germline gives CDR1 MNHEY, CDR2 SMNVEV (reference sequence). V lost 3 bases to trimming and J lost 0 bases, with 18 bases between them. CDR3 size: 18 residues. The CDR3 DNA sequence: TGTGCCAGCAGTTTTGGGGGGAGCGCGGGTTTCTCCTACAATGAGCAGTTCTTC. This codes for CASSFGGSAGFSYNEQFF.